This TCR beta chain originates from a study of vaccination and CD4 T cells after COVID-19. Study-wide background: Typically, post-vaccine samples were obtained a median approximately 75 days after dose two, within a range of 14 to 241.

This CDR3 is built from 13 residues. V shed 4 bases and J 3 bases; nucleotides not matched to a gene: 1. Germline values: CDR1 DFQATT, CDR2 SNEGSKA (reference sequence). Cultured CD4+ T-cell DNA underwent Oncomine TCR Beta short-read sequencing. Via MiXCR, TCRdb re-called the PCR reads, giving one row per CDR3 protein. The sample has tens of thousands of distinct CDR3 sequences; around 42% are singletons. For this clonotype: The target antigen is unknown.

Specified treatment: roughly 10-day PBMC culture with coronavirus spike peptide pools or control peptides (ViraFEST assay). Per-well cultures of 1.5 million to 2 million PBMCs received around 10 IU/ml IL-2 and 8.5 to 10 ug/ml peptide pools. V and J are TRBV20-1 and TRBJ2-3; 10 positions match TRBD1. The TCR sequence derives from a human donor who received a COVID-19 vaccine. The material was CD4+ T cells from blood, cultured in vitro, obtained before SARS-CoV-2 vaccination. The CDR3 coding sequence is TGCAGTGCTACGGGACAGGGGACAGATACGCAGTATTTT. It yields the protein CSATGQGTDTQYF.